This T cell receptor (beta chain) was identified during a study of spatial heterogeneity in lung cancer (dated by TCRdb to the late 2010s). With regard to the full study: Beta-chain transcripts were consistently detected in greater numbers than alpha-chain transcripts, which likely reflects a higher abundance of beta-chain transcripts. In tumor regions, TCR transcript counts showed a strong correlation with a T cell transcriptional module score derived from matched bulk RNA-seq. In the raw uncorrected reads, each unique combination of TCR and UMI appeared more than ten times on average. The study quantitatively compared TCR alpha and beta repertoires across multiple tumor regions, matched nontumor lung and blood in non-small cell lung cancer. Nonsynonymous mutation counts, determined by whole-exome sequencing of tumor tissue, were related to features of the TCR repertoire. Both alpha and beta chains were TCR-sequenced in approximately 220 tumor regions, approximately 68 matched nontumor lung samples and 45 to 60 PBMC samples obtained at surgery. The full study reports these points: A correlation was observed between the number of expanded intratumoral alpha and beta TCRs and the tumor nonsynonymous mutation count. Confirming at a functional level the hypothesis that regional TCRs recognize regional mutations was considered to require additional single-cell paired TCR alpha and beta sequencing. TCR-seq was estimated to cover only around 6.4% of tumor T cells for alpha chains and approximately 13% for beta chains. Counts of ubiquitous and regional expanded TCRs were found to correlate with counts of ubiquitous and regional nonsynonymous mutations, respectively.

Counted from cysteine to phenylalanine, this CDR3 has 18 amino acids. Just the 54-base CDR3 DNA is kept, in frame starting at base 1. V is trimmed back by 5 bases and J by 2 bases, and the junction contains 11 bases that no gene match accounts for. From a lookup of the germline V gene (reference sequence), CDR1 and CDR2 are MNHEY and SMNVEV. The protocol used for the library was 5' RACE. TCRdb lists the instrument as NextSeq 500. To allow correction of PCR and sequencing errors, the TCR library protocol tagged every TCR cDNA molecule with a unique molecular identifier. On the authors' methods: Decombinator tools were used for TCR identification, UMI-based error correction and CDR3 extraction. Expanded TCRs were defined as those above a frequency of 2 per 1,000, corresponding to the top 1% of the tumor frequency distribution. Expanded tumor TCRs statistically deemed absent (corrected P<0.05) from at least one tumor region were classed as regional, and all other expanded tumor TCRs were classed as ubiquitous. Rényi diversity was computed with the R vegan package after subsampling each repertoire 100 times to 5,000 TCRs. CDR3 similarity networks were built from amino acid triplet string-kernel similarity, connecting CDR3s with pairwise similarity above 0.82. TCRdb reprocessed the public reads (quality trimming at Q25 with fastp, clone calling with MiXCR) and kept in-frame beta chains. Each CDR3 protein appears once, grouped with its most common genes and DNA. The V and J calls come from TCRdb's annotation, not from the publication. Within this sample are around 2,800 distinct CDR3 sequences, with about 6% of them counted one time only. About 9.2% of the sample goes to the ten largest clones.

Read against the paper, the sample's time point label means: sample taken at primary tumor resection. Samples were obtained from approximately 77 patients with early-stage, untreated non-small cell lung cancer from the lung TRACERx cohort. TCR sequencing used whole RNA extracted from tumor and nontumor lung tissue, or from cryopreserved PBMC samples, without cell sorting. Only patients with enough RNA available from two or more tumor regions were chosen for TCR sequencing. A lung pathologist reviewed the tumor and adjacent nontumor lung specimens before the specimens were selected. Comment on this clonotype: No cognate antigen has been identified for it. No qualities accompany the bases; no much larger clone lies one base away.

The sequence derives from a male donor with early-stage non-small cell lung cancer. The chain couples TRBV27 to TRBJ2-5, with TRBD2 identical over 13 junction bases. Sequenced here: lung tumor tissue, sampled at surgery. In nucleotides, the sequence is TGTGCCAGCAGTCTAACTGGACTAGCGGGAGAGCAACAAGAGACCCAGTACTTC. Its coded protein is CASSLTGLAGEQQETQYF.